The 20 T cell receptor beta chains below all came from one sample that was sequenced in a study of T cell responses to AZD1222 COVID-19 vaccine. Repertoires were generated with immunoSEQ multiplex PCR, while TCRdb's copy carries only in-frame clones and drops some. The sample has about 120,000 clones; approximately 90% are singletons. The material was peripheral blood, obtained 28 days after the second AZD1222 dose. These receptors were collected from an adult who received the AZD1222 COVID-19 vaccine.

The V and J genes are TRBV28 and TRBJ2-1; 10 bases align to TRBD2. CDR1 is MDHEN, CDR2 SYDVKM, per germline. The CDR3 consists of 12 residues. After removal of 5 bases from V and 15 bases from J, the junction contained 7 bases not matched to a gene. The CDR3 here is CASSLSGRASFF. In DNA, the CDR3 is TGTGCCAGCAGTCTCAGCGGGAGGGCATCGTTCTTC.

The J gene is TRBJ2-3, the V gene TRBV6-2 or TRBV6-3; 8 bases map to TRBD1. V gave up 4 bases and J gave up 5 bases; unmatched junction bases: 5. From germline, CDR1 is MNHEY and CDR2 SVGEGT. The CDR3 consists of 14 residues. The DNA for the CDR3 is TGTGCCAGCAGTTTGGACAGGGTGGTAGATACGCAGTATTTT. This translates into CASSLDRVVDTQYF.

This clone was recorded a few times. The chain recombines TRBV3-1 (or the pseudogene TRBV3-2) with TRBJ2-5; 9 positions match TRBD2. This CDR3 contains 14 residues. Per the germline V gene, CDR1 is LGHDT and CDR2 is YNNKEL (reference sequence). The V segment lost 5 bases and the J segment 4 bases; nucleotides outside the gene matches: 5. The CDR3 protein is CASSELAGTETQYF. The CDR3 DNA sequence: TGTGCCAGCAGCGAACTAGCGGGTACAGAGACCCAGTACTTC.

This sequence joins TRBV11-1 and TRBJ1-6; 7 bases fit TRBD1. Looked up from germline, CDR1 is SGHAT and CDR2 is FQDESV (reference sequence). The V segment lost 5 bases and the J segment 6 bases; nucleotides outside the gene matches: 7. The CDR3 extends over 15 amino acids. CDR3 in amino acids: CASSPETGSNSPLHF. For the CDR3, the DNA is TGTGCCAGCAGCCCGGAGACAGGGTCTAATTCACCCCTCCACTTT.

The chain recombines TRBV11-2 with TRBJ1-1; D gene unclear. The CDR3 loop spans 12 amino acids. V lost 6 bases and J lost 6, with 11 bases in between. Germline V gene sequence: CDR1 SGHAT, CDR2 FQNNGV. The CDR3 DNA reads as TGTGCCAGCAGTCCCTTTGGGGCTGAAGCTTTCTTT. The encoded protein is CASSPFGAEAFF.

The chain carries TRBV12-3 or TRBV12-4 and TRBJ1-3; no firm D call. CDR3 length: 13 amino acids. Trimming pared 7 bases from V and 8 bases from J, leaving 15 bases between. The CDR3 nucleotides read TGTGCCAGCACCCCGGGCGCCGCGGACACCATATATTTT. This encodes CASTPGAADTIYF.

The chain has TRBV7-8 and TRBJ1-2; the D is unclear. Trimming cost V 5 bases and J 9 bases, with 16 bases left between them. The CDR3 covers 13 residues. Germline V gene sequence: CDR1 SGHVS, CDR2 FQNEAQ. The CDR3 reads CASSQPEKWSYTF. In nucleotides, the CDR3 is TGTGCCAGCAGCCAACCCGAGAAATGGAGCTACACCTTC.

This chain uses TRBV12-3 or TRBV12-4 with TRBJ1-5; D gene ambiguous. Trimming cost V 5 bases and J 0 bases, with 5 bases left between them. This CDR3 is 13 amino acids long. CDR3 sequence reads: CASSKNSNQPQHF. The CDR3 nucleotides read TGTGCCAGCAGTAAGAATAGCAATCAGCCCCAGCATTTT.

The chain has TRBV4-3 and TRBJ2-2; TRBD2 matches 12 bases. This CDR3 has 17 amino acids. Trimming took 0 bases from V and 8 from J; bases not matched to a gene: 7. Germline V gene lookup returns CDR1 LGHNA and CDR2 YSLEER. In nucleotides, the CDR3 is TGCGCCAGCAGCCAAGAGTGGACTAGCGGGGATGTAGGGGAGCTGTTTTTT. Translated: CASSQEWTSGDVGELFF.

The gene calls are TRBV28 and TRBJ2-5; D ambiguous. The length of the CDR3 is 12 residues. V was shortened by 6 bases and J by 3 bases, with 8 bases between the two germline ends. CDR1 MDHEN and CDR2 SYDVKM come from the germline V gene. CDR3 loop: CASRFGKETQYF. For the CDR3, the DNA is TGTGCCAGCAGGTTTGGCAAAGAGACCCAGTACTTC.

The V call is TRBV21-1, the J call TRBJ2-7; the D call in the table, TRBD1, was not verified against the DNA. TRBV21-1 is given as a pseudogene. The CDR3 extends over 15 amino acids. This CDR3 is CARQAPGQGSGEQYF. The CDR3 nucleotides read TGTGCCAGGCAAGCCCCCGGACAGGGCTCTGGAGAGCAGTACTTC.

The chain carries TRBV12-5 and TRBJ2-7, with 9 bases lining up with TRBD1. Germline V gene data show CDR1 as LGHNT and CDR2 as FRNRAP. The junction had 2 bases not matched to a gene; V was cut back by 6 bases and J by 2 bases. The CDR3 sequence is 13 residues long. CDR3 coding DNA: TGTGCTAGTGGGGGACAGGGAACCTACGAGCAGTACTTC. It codes for CASGGQGTYEQYF. Filled out from reference TRBV12-5 and TRBJ2-7, the complete variable domain reads DARVTQTPRHKVTEMGQEVTMRCQPILGHNTVFWYRQTMMQGLELLAYFRNRAPLDDSGMPKDRFSAEMPDATLATLKIQPSEPRDSAVYFCASGGQGTYEQYFGPGTRLTVT.

The chain couples TRBV5-6 to TRBJ2-7, with D possibly TRBD2 on 6 matching bases. Germline CDR1 is SGHDT and CDR2 is YYEEEE. V was shortened by 4 bases and J by 0 bases, with 17 bases between the two germline ends. This CDR3 spans 16 amino acids. CDR3 sequence reads: CASSRGIAASSYEQYF. In nucleotides, the CDR3 is TGTGCCAGCAGCCGAGGAATAGCGGCCAGCTCCTACGAGCAGTACTTC. Complete variable domain (other parts from reference TRBV5-6 and TRBJ2-7): DAGVTQSPTHLIKTRGQQVTLRCSPKSGHDTVSWYQQALGQGPQFIFQYYEEEERQRGNFPDRFSGHQFPNYSSELNVNALLLGDSALYLCASSRGIAASSYEQYFGPGTRLTVT.

The chain is built from TRBV15 and TRBJ1-2; 11 nucleotides align to TRBD1. The junction had 5 bases not matched to a gene; V was cut back by 3 bases and J by 8 bases. Germline V gene lookup returns CDR1 LNHNV and CDR2 YYDKDF (reference sequence). The CDR3 is made up of 14 amino acids. The CDR3 DNA sequence: TGTGCCACCAGCAGGAGGGGACAGGGGGACGGCTACACCTTC. It translates to CATSRRGQGDGYTF.

CDR3 amino acids: CASSEGGTQFF. The DNA for the CDR3 is TGTGCCAGCAGTGAGGGAGGCACGCAGTTCTTC. The chain carries TRBV6-1 and TRBJ2-1; D is possibly TRBD2 (6 bases). CDR1 is MNHNS, CDR2 SASEGT, per germline. The CDR3 runs to 11 residues. V shed 3 bases and J shed 12 bases, with 9 bases lying between them.

As concerns this clone: Other DNA sequences within the sample encode an identical CDR3. This chain links TRBV12-3 or TRBV12-4 with TRBJ2-7; D is perhaps TRBD1 (6 bases). The CDR3 consists of 13 residues. The V and J ends lost 2 bases and 3 bases respectively, with 8 bases between them. The chain's CDR3 is CASSLSRGYEQYF. The CDR3 nucleotides read TGTGCCAGCAGTTTATCCAGGGGCTACGAGCAGTACTTC.

The genes are TRBV30 and TRBJ1-2; D call uncertain. Per germline, CDR1 GTSNPN and CDR2 SVGIG (reference sequence). This CDR3 region has 13 residues. The germline V and J ends were trimmed by 2 bases and 8 bases, with 15 bases remaining between them. CDR3 DNA sequence: TGTGCCTGGAGTCCTCCTCGTCGTAAGGGCTACACCTTC. It codes for CAWSPPRRKGYTF.

The CDR3 coding sequence is TGTGCCAGCACCAGGACAGGGTTGTATGGCTACACCTTC. Protein sequence: CASTRTGLYGYTF. The chain is built from TRBV28 and TRBJ1-2; 8 bases match TRBD1. Unmatched junction bases numbered 6, after V lost 7 bases and J lost 5 bases. The CDR3 runs to 13 residues. CDR1 MDHEN and CDR2 SYDVKM come from the germline V gene.

This clone has only one observation. The genes are TRBV7-9 and TRBJ1-5; D perhaps matches TRBD1 (6 bases). Germline CDR1 and CDR2: SEHNR and FQNEAQ (reference sequence). V was clipped by 1 base and J by 9 bases, with 25 bases between them. The CDR3 covers 18 residues. This CDR3 is CASSLGAPGTPLDRPQHF. CDR3 nucleotides: TGTGCCAGCAGCTTAGGGGCCCCGGGGACACCCCTAGATCGGCCCCAGCATTTT.

The CDR3 sequence: CASSKTGTGVGSNQPQHF. The DNA of the CDR3 is TGTGCCAGCAGCAAAACCGGGACAGGGGTGGGTAGCAATCAGCCCCAGCATTTT. The chain recombines TRBV27 with TRBJ1-5; 10 bases are shared with TRBD1. J lost 0 bases, V lost 6 bases, and 11 bases had no gene match. The CDR3 is made up of 18 amino acids. CDR1 and CDR2 from the germline V gene are MNHEY and SMNVEV (reference sequence).